This T cell receptor beta chain was recovered during a study of T-cell reconstitution after alpha-beta-depleted transplantation in children. Using unique molecular identifiers, the investigators prepared the TCRbeta library. TCRdb analysed the PCR reads with MiXCR anew, one entry per CDR3 protein. This table holds some 290,000 distinct CDR3 sequences, approximately 23% found once. This clonotype was found a few times. Its antigen is currently unknown. Points from the study as a whole: The high TCRbeta diversity at day 60 in some patients came from surviving recipient T cells and thymic progenitors. One year post-transplant, T-cell counts and diversity were largely derived from T cells produced anew. It was reported that alpha-beta T cells came from several hundred expanded graft clones (about two months after transplant).

The CDR3 contains 15 residues. Germline CDR1 is SQVTM and CDR2 is ANQGSEA. J lost 4 bases, V lost 5 bases, and 10 bases had no gene match. This specimen consisted of PBMCs, mostly from graft donor cells, obtained 180 days after TCRalphabeta/CD19-depleted stem cell transplant. The chain uses TRBV29-1 and TRBJ2-7, with 11 bases aligning to TRBD1. This clonotype was obtained from a male patient younger than 18 who had a stem cell transplant for acute lymphoblastic leukemia, so the T cells may come from the graft donor. In DNA, the CDR3 is TGCAGCGTTCCCCTCCCGGGACAGGGGGGTTACGAGCAGTACTTC. Its translation: CSVPLPGQGGYEQYF.